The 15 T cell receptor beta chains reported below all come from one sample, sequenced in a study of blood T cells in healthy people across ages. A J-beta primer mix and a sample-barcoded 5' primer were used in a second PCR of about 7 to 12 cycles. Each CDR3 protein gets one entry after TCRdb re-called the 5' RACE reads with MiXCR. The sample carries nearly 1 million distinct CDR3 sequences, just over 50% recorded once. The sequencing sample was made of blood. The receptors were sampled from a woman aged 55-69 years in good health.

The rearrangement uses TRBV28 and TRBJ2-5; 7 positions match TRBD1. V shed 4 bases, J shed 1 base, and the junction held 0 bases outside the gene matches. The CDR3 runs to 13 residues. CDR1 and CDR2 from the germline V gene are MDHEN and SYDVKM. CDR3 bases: TGTGCCAGCAGTTCAGGGGGCCAAGAGACCCAGTACTTC. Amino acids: CASSSGGQETQYF.

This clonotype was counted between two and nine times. CDR3 DNA sequence: TGCAGCGTTGTAAGGCTAGTCAATGAGCAGTTCTTC. This sequence encodes CSVVRLVNEQFF. The chain couples TRBV29-1 to TRBJ2-1; D gene ambiguous. Trimming left V 4 bases short and J 6 bases short, with 10 bases between. The CDR3 is 12 residues long. The germline V gene has CDR1 SQVTM and CDR2 ANQGSEA.

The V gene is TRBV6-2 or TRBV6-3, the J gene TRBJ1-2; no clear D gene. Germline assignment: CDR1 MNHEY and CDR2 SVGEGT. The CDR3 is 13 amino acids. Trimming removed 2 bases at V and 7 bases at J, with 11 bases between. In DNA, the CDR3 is TGTGCCAGCAGTTACGGGCGCGTCGGTGGCTACACCTTC. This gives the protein CASSYGRVGGYTF.

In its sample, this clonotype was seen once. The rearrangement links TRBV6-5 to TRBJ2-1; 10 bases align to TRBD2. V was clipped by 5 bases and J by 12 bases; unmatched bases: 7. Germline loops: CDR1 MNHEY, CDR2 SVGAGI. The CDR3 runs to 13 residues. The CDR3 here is CASSPTSGRGQFF. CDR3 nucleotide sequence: TGTGCCAGCAGTCCGACCAGCGGGAGGGGGCAGTTCTTC.

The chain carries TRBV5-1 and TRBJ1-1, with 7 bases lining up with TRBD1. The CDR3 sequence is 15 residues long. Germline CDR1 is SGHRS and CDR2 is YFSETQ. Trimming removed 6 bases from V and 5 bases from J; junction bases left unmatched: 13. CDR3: CASTTHSTGETEAFF. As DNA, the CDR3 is TGCGCCAGCACAACTCACAGCACAGGGGAAACTGAAGCTTTCTTT.

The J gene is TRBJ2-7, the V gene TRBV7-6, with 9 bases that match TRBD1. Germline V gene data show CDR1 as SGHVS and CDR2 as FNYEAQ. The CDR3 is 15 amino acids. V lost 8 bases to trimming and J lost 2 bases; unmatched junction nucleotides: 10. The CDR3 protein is CASSGQGSSTYEQYF. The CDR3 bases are TGTGCCAGCTCCGGACAGGGGTCGTCAACCTACGAGCAGTACTTC.

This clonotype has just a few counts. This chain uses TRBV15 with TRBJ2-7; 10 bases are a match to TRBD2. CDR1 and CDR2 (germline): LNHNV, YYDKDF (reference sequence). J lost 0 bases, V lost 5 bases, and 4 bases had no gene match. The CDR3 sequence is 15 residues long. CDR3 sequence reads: CATSLLAGASYEQYF. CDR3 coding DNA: TGTGCCACCAGCCTTCTAGCGGGAGCCTCCTACGAGCAGTACTTC.

The CDR3 nucleotides are TGCAGTGCTAGAGCTCCTCAGGGAACCTACGAGCAGTACTTC. Its protein product is CSARAPQGTYEQYF. The V gene is TRBV20-1, the J gene TRBJ2-7; weak D call: TRBD1 (5 bases). Trimming stripped 1 base from V and 2 bases from J, with 12 bases between. The germline V gene has CDR1 DFQATT and CDR2 SNEGSKA (reference sequence). This CDR3 comprises 14 residues.

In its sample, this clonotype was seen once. This chain's CDR3 is CASSLRSGSGSTPDTQYF. DNA for the CDR3: TGCGCCAGCAGCTTGAGGTCGGGTAGCGGGAGTACGCCAGATACGCAGTATTTT. The chain recombines TRBV5-1 with TRBJ2-3, with TRBD2 matching 9 bases. V lost 1 base, J lost 4 bases, and 13 bases stayed unmatched. Looked up from germline, CDR1 is SGHRS and CDR2 is YFSETQ. The CDR3 is made up of 18 amino acids.

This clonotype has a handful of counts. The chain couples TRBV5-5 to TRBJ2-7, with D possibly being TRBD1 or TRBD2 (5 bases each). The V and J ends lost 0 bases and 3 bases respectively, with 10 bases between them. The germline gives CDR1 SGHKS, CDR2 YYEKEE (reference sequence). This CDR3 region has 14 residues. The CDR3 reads CASSLAGTDYEQYF. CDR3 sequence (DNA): TGTGCCAGCAGCTTGGCCGGGACCGACTACGAGCAGTACTTC.

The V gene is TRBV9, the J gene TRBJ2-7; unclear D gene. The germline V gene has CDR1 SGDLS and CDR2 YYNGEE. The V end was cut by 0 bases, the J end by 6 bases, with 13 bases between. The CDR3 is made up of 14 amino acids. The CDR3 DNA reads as TGTGCCAGCAGCGTAGGGAGCACACCGGTCGAGCAGTACTTC. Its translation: CASSVGSTPVEQYF.

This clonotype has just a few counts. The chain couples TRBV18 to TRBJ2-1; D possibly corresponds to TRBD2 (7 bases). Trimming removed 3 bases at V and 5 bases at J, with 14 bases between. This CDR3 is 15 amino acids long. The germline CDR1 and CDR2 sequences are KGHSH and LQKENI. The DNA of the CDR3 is TGTGCCAGCTCACCCCCAGGGGAGGGAAACAATGAGCAGTTCTTC. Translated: CASSPPGEGNNEQFF. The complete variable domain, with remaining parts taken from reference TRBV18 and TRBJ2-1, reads NAGVMQNPRHLVRRRGQEARLRCSPMKGHSHVYWYRQLPEEGLKFMVYLQKENIIDESGMPKERFSAEFPKEGPSILRIQQVVRGDSAAYFCASSPPGEGNNEQFFGPGTRLTVL.

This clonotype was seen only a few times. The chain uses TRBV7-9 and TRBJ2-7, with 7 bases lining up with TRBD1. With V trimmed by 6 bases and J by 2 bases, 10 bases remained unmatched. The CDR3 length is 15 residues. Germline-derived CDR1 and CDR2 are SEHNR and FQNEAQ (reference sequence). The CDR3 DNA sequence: TGTGCCAGCAGTCGCGGCCGACAGGGCGCCTACGAGCAGTACTTC. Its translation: CASSRGRQGAYEQYF.

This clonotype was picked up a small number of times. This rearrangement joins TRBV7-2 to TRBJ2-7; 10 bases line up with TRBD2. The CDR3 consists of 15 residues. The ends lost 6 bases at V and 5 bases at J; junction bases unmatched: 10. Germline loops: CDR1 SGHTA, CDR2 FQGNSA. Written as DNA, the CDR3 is TGTGCCAGCAGTTTAAACAGCGGGAGGGCCCACGAGCAGTACTTC. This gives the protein CASSLNSGRAHEQYF.

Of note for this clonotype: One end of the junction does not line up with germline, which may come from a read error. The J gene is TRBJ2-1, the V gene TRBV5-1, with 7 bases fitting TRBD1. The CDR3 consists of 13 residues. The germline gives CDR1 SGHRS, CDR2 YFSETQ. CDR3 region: CASSLGQTREQFF. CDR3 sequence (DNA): TGTGCCAGCAGCTTGGGACAGACAAGGGAGCAGTTCTTC.